The clone carrying this T cell receptor (beta chain) occurred once. These data originate in a study of shared clonotypes between healthy human individuals. Germline CDR1 MGHDK, CDR2 SYGVNS. Trimming removed 1 base at V and 0 bases at J, with 6 bases between. The CDR3 length is 14 residues. Repertoires were generated with immunoSEQ multiplex PCR, while TCRdb's copy carries only in-frame clones and drops some. The sample carries about 1 million clones, around 74% recorded once. The genes are TRBV25-1 and TRBJ1-1; D gene ambiguous. The TCR originated in a man between 18 and 29 years old in good health. The specimen sequenced was memory CD4+ T cells sorted from blood. Subset specified: CD45RA-negative fraction. The CDR3 is CASSESAMNTEAFF. In DNA, the CDR3 is TGTGCCAGCAGTGAATCGGCCATGAACACTGAAGCTTTCTTT.